This T cell receptor beta chain was observed in a study of control samples from healthy donors and cancer patients. Assay: immunoSEQ multiplex PCR; the TCRdb copy retains only in-frame clones and omits some. Among around 77,000 clones listed, around 94% were seen once. The CDR3 sequence is 12 residues long. The V gene lost 4 bases and the J gene lost 9 bases, with 13 bases spanning the gap. Germline V gene lookup returns CDR1 SGDLS and CDR2 YYNGEE. Sample: blood. The rearrangement uses TRBV9 and TRBJ1-1; a possible D gene is TRBD1 (5 bases). This TCR was recovered from a woman aged 60-75 years in good health. The CDR3, as DNA: TGTGCCAGCAGCCCCGGGGCGGGTCAAGCTTTCTTT. This translates into CASSPGAGQAFF.